Below, 17 T cell receptor beta chains from the same sample are listed, as sequenced in a study of blood T cell repertoires in COVID-19. Clones were sequenced by immunoSEQ multiplex PCR, and TCRdb holds only the in-frame ones, with some missing. This table has about 300,000 clones, roughly nine tenths appearing once. The sequencing input was PBMCs or T cells enriched from blood (not recorded which). The receptors originated from a woman in her twenties or thirties who had recovered from COVID-19.

This clone appeared once. This rearrangement joins TRBV6-5 to TRBJ1-1, with unresolved D. The V end lost 5 bases, the J end lost 10 bases, and 20 bases lay between the germline ends. Germline V CDR1 and CDR2: MNHEY, SVGAGI. The CDR3 runs 14 residues. The CDR3 sequence: CASSLTWEGTLAFF. As DNA, the CDR3 is TGTGCCAGCAGTCTGACCTGGGAGGGAACGTTAGCTTTCTTT.

CDR3: CATSRDPGRTDTQYF. The CDR3 DNA is TGTGCCACCAGCAGAGATCCCGGGAGGACAGATACGCAGTATTTT. The chain carries TRBV15 and TRBJ2-3; 7 bases align to TRBD2. Per germline, CDR1 LNHNV and CDR2 YYDKDF (reference sequence). After removal of 0 bases from V and 3 bases from J, the junction contained 3 bases not matched to a gene. This CDR3 has 15 residues.

This clone was seen a single time. The rearrangement joins TRBV21-1 to TRBJ1-1. TRBV21-1 is a documented pseudogene. The CDR3 is made up of 15 amino acids. CDR3 region: CASSNDGRMNTEAFF. The CDR3 DNA reads TGTGCCAGCAGCAATGATGGGAGAATGAACACTGAAGCTTTCTTT.

This clone turned up a few times. The rearrangement joins TRBV30 to TRBJ1-5, with D unresolved. Deletions cut 1 base from V and 0 bases from J, with 7 bases between. The CDR3 runs 14 residues. Germline CDR1 is GTSNPN and CDR2 is SVGIG (reference sequence). CDR3 residues: CAWSATTSNQPQHF. For the CDR3, the DNA is TGTGCCTGGAGTGCGACAACTAGCAATCAGCCCCAGCATTTT.

This sequence joins TRBV7-3 and TRBJ2-2; weak D call: TRBD1 (5 bases). Germline V lookup: CDR1 SGHTA, CDR2 FQGTGA. V lost 0 bases and J lost 0, with 11 bases in between. CDR3 size: 17 residues. The CDR3 region is CASSLTSGLANTGELFF. The CDR3 coding sequence is TGTGCCAGCAGCTTAACGTCAGGGCTCGCGAACACCGGGGAGCTGTTTTTT.

In its sample, this clone was seen a few times. The CDR3 DNA sequence: TGCGCCAGCAGCGCCGGGGAGGGGGATGGCTACACCTTC. It codes for CASSAGEGDGYTF. J is TRBJ1-2 and V is TRBV4-1; D may be TRBD1 (6 bases). Germline V gene data show CDR1 as MGHRA and CDR2 as YSYEKL. This CDR3 spans 13 amino acids. Trimming took 5 bases from V and 6 from J, leaving 13 bases between them.

V is TRBV7-3 and J is TRBJ2-2; unclear D gene. Germline V gene lookup returns CDR1 SGHTA and CDR2 FQGTGA. The CDR3 has 12 amino acids. The ends were cut back, 5 bases at V and 7 bases at J, with 8 bases in the middle. In nucleotides, the CDR3 is TGTGCCAGCAGCCCACTGATCGGGGAGCTGTTTTTT. Encoded protein: CASSPLIGELFF. Based on the CDR3 plus reference TRBV7-3 and TRBJ2-2, the full variable domain is GAGVSQTPSNKVTEKGKYVELRCDPISGHTALYWYRQSLGQGPEFLIYFQGTGAADDSGLPNDRFFAVRPEGSVSTLKIQRTERGDSAVYLCASSPLIGELFFGEGSRLTVL.

V usage is TRBV29-1 and J usage is TRBJ2-5, with TRBD2 identical over 8 bases. Trimming took 5 bases from V and 2 from J; bases not matched to a gene: 7. Germline values: CDR1 SQVTM, CDR2 ANQGSEA. The CDR3 is made up of 14 amino acids. The CDR3 DNA reads as TGCAGCGTTTCTTTAGCGGGGATACAAGAGACCCAGTACTTC. Its protein product is CSVSLAGIQETQYF.

The chain has TRBV18 and TRBJ1-1; 10 bases map to TRBD1. The germline V gene has CDR1 KGHSH and CDR2 LQKENI. The junction had 6 bases not matched to a gene; V was cut back by 5 bases and J by 0 bases. The CDR3 spans 16 residues. In nucleotides, the CDR3 is TGTGCCAGCTCAGTCCGGGACAGGGGAATGAACACTGAAGCTTTCTTT. Encoded protein: CASSVRDRGMNTEAFF.

This sequence joins TRBV7-3 and TRBJ1-2, with D possibly TRBD1 on 6 matching bases. V dropped 0 bases and J dropped 6 bases, with 14 bases sitting between them. The CDR3 is 15 amino acids. CDR1 is SGHTA and CDR2 is FQGTGA in the germline V gene. CDR3 residues: CASSLTPPGADGYTF. The CDR3 DNA reads TGTGCCAGCAGCTTAACGCCTCCAGGGGCGGATGGCTACACCTTC.

The chain employs TRBV20-1 and TRBJ1-1; possibly TRBD1 for D (5 bases). This CDR3 has 13 residues. CDR1 is DFQATT, CDR2 SNEGSKA, per germline (reference sequence). V was pared by 3 bases and J by 0 bases, with 8 bases between. The CDR3 coding sequence is TGCAGTGCTAGTTCCAGGGTGAACACTGAAGCTTTCTTT. Translation gives CSASSRVNTEAFF.

The chain uses TRBV5-4 and TRBJ2-7; 7 bases match TRBD1. This CDR3 region has 11 residues. Germline trimming cut 4 bases from V and 6 bases from J; bases unmatched to any gene: 1. CDR1 is SGHNT, CDR2 YYREEE, per germline (reference sequence). The CDR3 loop reads CASSTGAEQYF. DNA for the CDR3: TGTGCCAGCAGCACAGGGGCCGAGCAGTACTTC.

The chain carries TRBV10-3 and TRBJ1-1; no clear D gene. V was shortened by 2 bases and J by 1 base, with 5 bases between the two germline ends. The CDR3 loop spans 13 amino acids. Germline V gene data show CDR1 as ENHRY and CDR2 as SYGVKD. This chain's CDR3 is CAISEAGNTEAFF. The CDR3 DNA reads as TGTGCCATCAGTGAGGCGGGGAACACTGAAGCTTTCTTT.

This clone occurred a few times. The sample carries other DNA sequences with the same CDR3. The J gene is TRBJ1-5, the V gene TRBV4-2; D gene unclear. This CDR3 region has 14 residues. V gave up 0 bases and J gave up 2 bases, with 5 bases separating them. In germline, CDR1 is LGHNA, CDR2 YNFKEQ. This CDR3 reads CASSQDQGNQPQHF. The CDR3 region has the DNA TGTGCCAGCAGCCAAGACCAGGGCAATCAGCCCCAGCATTTT.

This clone was picked up a small number of times. V usage is TRBV10-2 and J usage is TRBJ1-2; D gene uncertain. There are 13 residues in the CDR3. Deletions cut 5 bases from V and 5 bases from J, with 12 bases between. Germline V gene sequence: CDR1 WSHSY, CDR2 SAAADI. CDR3 sequence: CASSQQPLYGYTF. For the CDR3, the DNA is TGCGCCAGCAGTCAACAGCCCCTTTATGGCTACACCTTC.

Of note for this clone: This specimen includes other DNA sequences encoding the same CDR3. The rearrangement uses TRBV12-3 or TRBV12-4 and TRBJ1-1; 12 bases are a match to TRBD1. The V gene end was trimmed by 5 bases and the J gene end by 8 bases; junction bases not matched to a gene: 3. This CDR3 contains 13 residues. The CDR3 DNA is TGTGCCAGCAGTAGGGGACAGGGGGCGGAAGCTTTCTTT. This translates into CASSRGQGAEAFF.

This chain connects TRBV29-1 to TRBJ1-2; TRBD1 agrees at 9 bases. Trimming removed 6 bases from V and 0 bases from J; junction bases left unmatched: 2. The CDR3 length is 13 residues. CDR1 and CDR2 (germline): SQVTM, ANQGSEA. CDR3 in amino acids: CSVQGASNYGYTF. For the CDR3, the DNA is TGCAGCGTACAGGGGGCCTCTAACTATGGCTACACCTTC.